These 21 T cell receptor beta chains were all obtained from the same sample, sequenced in a study of OX40 agonist ivuxolimab in advanced cancers. TCRdb keeps only in-frame clones here, not all; method: immunoSEQ multiplex PCR. The sample shows about 70,000 clones, just under 80% of them seen only once. The input for sequencing was CD4+ or CD8+ T cells sorted from blood, taken in a trial of the OX40 agonist ivuxolimab. These receptors all stem from an adult with an advanced solid tumor such as melanoma, head and neck, liver or kidney cancer.

The chain carries TRBV18 and TRBJ2-7; D may correspond to TRBD1 or TRBD2 (5 bases each). Germline V CDR1 and CDR2: KGHSH, LQKENI. The CDR3 consists of 15 residues. Trimming removed 6 bases at V and 0 bases at J, with 15 bases between. In DNA, the CDR3 is TGTGCCAGCTCGCCCGGGACCCAGAGCTCCTACGAGCAGTACTTC. Residues: CASSPGTQSSYEQYF.

This sequence joins TRBV18 and TRBJ1-2; D is perhaps TRBD1 (5 bases). CDR1 KGHSH and CDR2 LQKENI come from the germline V gene. CDR3 size: 12 residues. Trimming stripped 6 bases from V and 5 bases from J, with 10 bases between. This chain's CDR3 is CASSLRQYGYTF. The CDR3 nucleotides read TGTGCCAGCTCGCTGAGACAGTATGGCTACACCTTC.

The chain carries TRBV6-5 and TRBJ1-2; D perhaps matches TRBD1 (6 bases). V was shortened by 5 bases and J by 0 bases, with 13 bases between the two germline ends. CDR1 is MNHEY, CDR2 SVGAGI, per germline. The CDR3 sequence is 15 residues long. The chain's CDR3 is CASSNSKGANYGYTF. CDR3 nucleotides: TGTGCCAGCAGTAACAGCAAGGGGGCTAACTATGGCTACACCTTC.

The chain is built from TRBV2 and TRBJ2-5; D call uncertain. V was clipped by 8 bases and J by 7 bases, with 14 bases between them. The germline V gene encodes CDR1 SNHLY and CDR2 FYNNEI. The CDR3 is made up of 12 amino acids. The CDR3 DNA sequence: TGTGCCAGCGGAAAGCGCCATGGGACCCAGTACTTC. It is translated as CASGKRHGTQYF.

This clone was seen only once. V is TRBV5-4 and J is TRBJ1-4; D unclear. The CDR3 length is 15 residues. Germline CDR1 is SGHNT and CDR2 is YYREEE (reference sequence). Trimming cost V 2 bases and J 3 bases, with 11 bases left between them. CDR3 sequence reads: CASSLGLQPNEKLFF. The CDR3 DNA sequence: TGTGCCAGCAGCTTAGGCTTACAGCCTAATGAAAAACTGTTTTTT.

The chain uses TRBV5-1 and TRBJ1-6; D call uncertain. Germline V gene lookup returns CDR1 SGHRS and CDR2 YFSETQ. V lost 0 bases to trimming and J lost 6 bases, with 7 bases between them. The CDR3 extends over 14 amino acids. The CDR3 DNA reads as TGCGCCAGCAGCTTGGGGGCAGGTAATTCACCCCTCCACTTT. Its protein product is CASSLGAGNSPLHF.

The chain is built from TRBV15 and TRBJ2-3; D is uncertain. V was pared by 4 bases and J by 2 bases, with 7 bases between. Germline V gene lookup returns CDR1 LNHNV and CDR2 YYDKDF (reference sequence). This CDR3 is 13 amino acids long. CDR3 protein: CATSMPPTDTQYF. The CDR3 DNA reads TGTGCCACCAGCATGCCCCCCACAGATACGCAGTATTTT.

This chain connects TRBV2 to TRBJ2-3; 7 nucleotides line up with TRBD1. This CDR3 spans 13 amino acids. Trimming at V came to 5 bases and at J to 5 bases, leaving 4 bases not matched to a gene. CDR1 is SNHLY, CDR2 FYNNEI, per germline. The CDR3 DNA sequence: TGTGCCAGCAGTCTGACAGGGTTAGATACGCAGTATTTT. This gives the protein CASSLTGLDTQYF.

This rearrangement joins TRBV10-3 to TRBJ2-5; a weak D match, TRBD2 (5 bases). Trimming removed 2 bases at V and 6 bases at J, with 10 bases between. This CDR3 comprises 13 residues. CDR1 ENHRY and CDR2 SYGVKD come from the germline V gene. The CDR3 sequence is CAISEKGLQTQYF. CDR3 in DNA: TGTGCCATCAGTGAGAAAGGACTCCAGACCCAGTACTTC.

The CDR3 DNA reads as TGTGCCAGCTCACCGACAGGAGGAAACACCATATATTTT. Its protein is CASSPTGGNTIYF. The V call is TRBV18, the J call TRBJ1-3, with a weak D call TRBD1 (6 bases). The CDR3 has 13 amino acids. The V and J ends lost 3 bases and 4 bases respectively, with 7 bases between them. In germline, CDR1 is KGHSH, CDR2 LQKENI.

The chain couples TRBV30 to TRBJ2-3; D might be TRBD2 (6 bases). The CDR3 is 14 amino acids. With 7 bases removed from V and 2 bases from J, the gap between germline ends came to 16 bases. Germline loops: CDR1 GTSNPN, CDR2 SVGIG (reference sequence). Here the CDR3 DNA reads TGTGCCTCCGGGGACTTTTCCTCCACAGATACGCAGTATTTT. Amino acid sequence: CASGDFSSTDTQYF.

The V gene is TRBV7-3, the J gene TRBJ1-1; TRBD1 agrees at 10 bases. Germline V lookup: CDR1 SGHTA, CDR2 FQGTGA. Germline trimming cut 5 bases from V and 4 bases from J; bases unmatched to any gene: 4. This CDR3 spans 14 amino acids. The CDR3 sequence is CASSQWTGGTEAFF. For the CDR3, the DNA is TGTGCCAGCAGCCAGTGGACAGGGGGCACTGAAGCTTTCTTT.

The genes are TRBV11-3 and TRBJ2-5, with D possibly TRBD2 on 6 matching bases. The CDR3 runs 16 residues. The V gene's germline CDR1 is SGHNT and CDR2 YENEEA. V was trimmed by 1 base and J by 1 base, leaving 13 bases between them. The CDR3 sequence is CASSLGNSGAQETQYF. CDR3 nucleotides: TGTGCCAGCAGCTTAGGTAATAGCGGAGCCCAAGAGACCCAGTACTTC.

The J gene is TRBJ2-7, the V gene TRBV5-1; 9 bases agree with TRBD1. V was pared by 4 bases and J by 4 bases, with 9 bases of the junction left unmatched. The CDR3 consists of 15 residues. Looked up from germline, CDR1 is SGHRS and CDR2 is YFSETQ. The CDR3 protein is CASSPIVGQGYEQYF. The CDR3 nucleotides are TGCGCCAGCAGCCCCATTGTGGGACAGGGATACGAGCAGTACTTC.

The rearrangement uses TRBV10-2 and TRBJ1-4, with D perhaps TRBD1 (5 bases). Germline V gene data show CDR1 as WSHSY and CDR2 as SAAADI. The CDR3 totals 16 residues. The V gene lost 0 bases and the J gene lost 5 bases, with 13 bases spanning the gap. CDR3: CASSESRPGGNEKLFF. The CDR3 nucleotides read TGCGCCAGCAGTGAGTCTCGGCCGGGGGGGAATGAAAAACTGTTTTTT.

J is TRBJ2-7 and V is TRBV5-1; the match to TRBD1 covers 7 bases. Germline V CDR1 and CDR2: SGHRS, YFSETQ. The CDR3 loop spans 15 amino acids. J was trimmed by 4 bases and V by 4 bases; bases with no gene match: 11. The CDR3 here is CASSLDRDGLYEQYF. The CDR3 DNA sequence: TGCGCCAGCAGCCTCGACAGGGATGGTCTGTACGAGCAGTACTTC.

The chain uses TRBV5-4 and TRBJ1-2; weak D call: TRBD1 (6 bases). Looked up from germline, CDR1 is SGHNT and CDR2 is YYREEE (reference sequence). V was cut by 4 bases and J by 2 bases, with 15 bases left in between. This CDR3 region has 15 residues. For the CDR3, the DNA is TGTGCCAGCAGCCGTGGACAGCTACGAAACTATGGCTACACCTTC. It encodes CASSRGQLRNYGYTF.

This sequence joins TRBV30 and TRBJ1-2, with no clear D. V was pared by 2 bases and J by 0 bases, with 10 bases between. The CDR3 is 14 amino acids. The V gene's germline CDR1 is GTSNPN and CDR2 SVGIG (reference sequence). The CDR3 here is CAWSRRKANYGYTF. The DNA of the CDR3 is TGTGCCTGGAGTCGCAGGAAAGCTAACTATGGCTACACCTTC.

The chain employs TRBV5-1 and TRBJ2-1; no clear D. CDR1 and CDR2 from the germline V gene are SGHRS and YFSETQ. The CDR3 is made up of 14 amino acids. Trimming took 4 bases from V and 1 from J, leaving 9 bases between them. The CDR3 nucleotides are TGCGCCAGCAGCGCGGACGTATCCTACAATGAGCAGTTCTTC. This translates into CASSADVSYNEQFF.

For this clone: This may come from a read error, since a much larger clone is one base off. The chain has TRBV23-1 and TRBJ2-7, with TRBD1 as a possible D gene (6 bases). TRBV23-1 carries the ORF label, with uncertain function. The CDR3 spans 13 residues. CDR3 loop: CVSSQWRGGEQYF. The CDR3 DNA follows: TGCGTCAGCAGTCAATGGCGAGGGGGCGAGCAGTACTTC.

The chain has TRBV6-6 and TRBJ2-7; perhaps TRBD2 as D (6 bases). The V and J ends lost 6 bases and 2 bases respectively, with 14 bases between them. This CDR3 spans 14 amino acids. Germline CDR1 reads MNHNY; CDR2 reads SVGAGI (reference sequence). The CDR3 reads CASRKGRTTYEQYF. Written as DNA, the CDR3 is TGTGCCAGCAGAAAGGGACGGACTACCTACGAGCAGTACTTC.